These 32 T cell receptor beta chains share one sample of origin, sequenced in a study of blood T cell repertoires in COVID-19. The repertoire was sequenced with immunoSEQ multiplex PCR; TCRdb's copy has only in-frame clones and lacks some. Counted here are about 280,000 clones, 70% to 90% occurring once; the ten biggest clones make up 9.4%. The sequencing input was peripheral blood. The receptors derive from a man aged 18-30 years with active or convalescent COVID-19.

This clone was found a few times. This rearrangement joins TRBV29-1 to TRBJ1-1, with a possible D match to TRBD1 (5 bases). Per germline, CDR1 SQVTM and CDR2 ANQGSEA. This CDR3 has 15 amino acids. V lost 0 bases to trimming and J lost 0 bases, with 11 bases between them. The CDR3 spells CSVEDLGAVNTEAFF. The CDR3 bases are TGCAGCGTTGAAGATCTTGGGGCGGTGAACACTGAAGCTTTCTTT.

The chain joins TRBV4-3 to TRBJ2-3; 16 nucleotides agree with TRBD2. The V gene's germline CDR1 is LGHNA and CDR2 YSLEER. The CDR3 runs to 16 residues. J gave up 4 bases and V 4 bases, and 2 bases lay outside the gene matches. CDR3 sequence: CASSPGLAGGPDTQYF. Here the CDR3 DNA reads TGCGCCAGCAGCCCGGGACTAGCGGGGGGGCCAGATACGCAGTATTTT.

The V and J genes are TRBV19 and TRBJ1-5; 7 bases align to TRBD1. Germline CDR1 is LNHDA and CDR2 is SQIVND (reference sequence). The junction had 16 bases not matched to a gene; V was cut back by 4 bases and J by 4 bases. The CDR3 sequence is 18 residues long. The CDR3 protein is CASSTPGQSTRGNQPQHF. CDR3 sequence (DNA): TGTGCCAGTAGTACCCCGGGACAGTCTACCCGAGGGAATCAGCCCCAGCATTTT.

V usage is TRBV24-1 and J usage is TRBJ1-5; D remains ambiguous. Germline assignment: CDR1 KGHDR and CDR2 SFDVKD. The CDR3 totals 12 residues. Between the trimmed V and J ends, which lost 4 bases and 5 bases, there was a span of 5 bases. The CDR3 sequence: CATSEGDQPQHF. CDR3 sequence (DNA): TGTGCCACCAGTGAGGGAGATCAGCCCCAGCATTTT.

This chain links TRBV4-3 with TRBJ2-1; unclear D gene. This CDR3 spans 16 amino acids. V lost 0 bases and J 0 bases, leaving 9 bases between the germline ends. Germline lookup yields CDR1 LGHNA and CDR2 YSLEER. The DNA of the CDR3 is TGCGCCAGCAGCCAAGATAGTGGGCTCTCCTACAATGAGCAGTTCTTC. This translates into CASSQDSGLSYNEQFF.

CDR3 nucleotides: TGTGCCACCACAGGGAACACTGAAGCTTTCTTT. Translated, it gives CATTGNTEAFF. The chain carries TRBV5-4 and TRBJ1-1; tentative D call: TRBD1 (5 bases). The CDR3 spans 11 residues. The V end lost 9 bases, the J end lost 1 base, and 7 bases lay between the germline ends. Germline V lookup: CDR1 SGHNT, CDR2 YYREEE (reference sequence). The entire variable domain, with the rest obtained from reference TRBV5-4 and TRBJ1-1, is as follows: ETGVTQSPTHLIKTRGQQVTLRCSSQSGHNTVSWYQQALGQGPQFIFQYYREEENGRGNFPPRFSGLQFPNYSSELNVNALELDDSALYLCATTGNTEAFFGQGTRLTVV.

The CDR3 bases are TGTGCCAGCAGGGGGACAGGGGTGGGTGAGCAGTTCTTC. Residues: CASRGTGVGEQFF. The chain couples TRBV6-5 to TRBJ2-1; TRBD1 matches 10 bases. Germline lookup yields CDR1 MNHEY and CDR2 SVGAGI. The CDR3 contains 13 residues. With 6 bases clipped from V and 9 bases from J, the junction kept 5 bases outside the gene matches.

This rearrangement joins TRBV28 to TRBJ2-5; 7 nucleotides agree with TRBD1. CDR3 length: 15 amino acids. V gave up 7 bases and J gave up 10 bases; unmatched junction bases: 18. Germline CDR1 MDHEN, CDR2 SYDVKM. CDR3 nucleotides: TGTGCCAGCAAAGGTGTAGGGGGCGGTACCGGGGACCAGTACTTC. Translation: CASKGVGGGTGDQYF.

The chain is built from TRBV7-9 and TRBJ1-3, with TRBD1 matching 8 bases. With 1 base clipped from V and 3 bases from J, the junction kept 14 bases outside the gene matches. The CDR3 contains 19 residues. The germline V gene has CDR1 SEHNR and CDR2 FQNEAQ (reference sequence). The CDR3 loop is CASSLEMARGLVHGNTIYF. The CDR3 DNA is TGTGCCAGCAGCTTAGAAATGGCCAGGGGGCTTGTGCATGGAAACACCATATATTTT.

The genes are TRBV13 and TRBJ2-5; D might be TRBD2 (5 bases). V was cut by 4 bases and J by 5 bases, with 14 bases left in between. CDR3 length equals 14 residues. CDR1 is PRHDT, CDR2 FYEKMQ, per germline (reference sequence). CDR3 amino acids: CASSSRRGFETQYF. In DNA form, the CDR3 reads TGTGCCAGCAGCTCACGACGGGGATTCGAGACCCAGTACTTC.

This clone has just one count. J is TRBJ1-1 and V is TRBV3-1 (or the pseudogene TRBV3-2), with a tentative D call TRBD1 (5 bases). Trimming cost V 0 bases and J 0 bases, with 8 bases left between them. The CDR3 runs to 15 residues. Germline V lookup: CDR1 LGHDT, CDR2 YNNKEL (reference sequence). The CDR3 sequence is CASSQDGGMNTEAFF. In nucleotides, the CDR3 is TGTGCCAGCAGCCAAGACGGGGGTATGAACACTGAAGCTTTCTTT.

This chain joins TRBV2 and TRBJ2-1, with no clear D. V lost 7 bases and J 4 bases, leaving 11 bases between the germline ends. Germline V lookup: CDR1 SNHLY, CDR2 FYNNEI. This CDR3 is 13 amino acids long. As DNA, the CDR3 is TGTGCCAGCACAAGAACAGAGTACAATGAGCAGTTCTTC. Translation: CASTRTEYNEQFF.

The chain recombines TRBV5-6 with TRBJ1-4, with D perhaps matching TRBD1 (5 bases). Germline V gives CDR1 SGHDT, CDR2 YYEEEE. V was cut by 4 bases and J by 6 bases, with 19 bases left in between. The CDR3 has 16 amino acids. CDR3 sequence: CASSRPGIGLDEKLFF. Written as DNA, the CDR3 is TGTGCCAGCAGCCGCCCAGGGATCGGGTTGGATGAAAAACTGTTTTTT.

CDR3 in amino acids: CASDPGGNSPLHF. As DNA, the CDR3 is TGTGCCAGTGACCCGGGGGGCAATTCACCCCTCCACTTT. The rearrangement joins TRBV19 to TRBJ1-6; the D gene is possibly TRBD1 (6 bases). Germline CDR1 and CDR2: LNHDA and SQIVND (reference sequence). Trimming stripped 8 bases from V and 7 bases from J, with 12 bases between. This CDR3 comprises 13 residues.

The chain recombines TRBV9 with TRBJ2-7, with D perhaps TRBD1 (6 bases). This CDR3 has 14 residues. V lost 4 bases and J 1 base, leaving 12 bases between the germline ends. CDR1 SGDLS and CDR2 YYNGEE come from the germline V gene. CDR3 nucleotide sequence: TGTGCCAGCAGCCAGGGGTCCCCATCCTACGAGCAGTACTTC. This encodes CASSQGSPSYEQYF.

The J gene is TRBJ1-1, the V gene TRBV11-2; 10 bases map to TRBD1. In germline, CDR1 is SGHAT, CDR2 FQNNGV. J gave up 4 bases and V 1 base, and 3 bases lay outside the gene matches. The CDR3 spans 15 residues. For the CDR3, the DNA is TGTGCCAGCAGCTTAGGGACAGGGGGTGGCACTGAAGCTTTCTTT. Translated: CASSLGTGGGTEAFF.

The J gene is TRBJ1-6, the V gene TRBV6-4; D may be TRBD1 (6 bases). Germline V gene lookup returns CDR1 MRHNA and CDR2 SNTAGT. The CDR3 runs to 17 residues. V lost 3 bases to trimming and J lost 1 base, with 13 bases between them. The CDR3 protein is CASSEPQGNSYNSPLHF. The CDR3 DNA reads TGTGCCAGCAGTGAACCACAGGGTAATTCCTATAATTCACCCCTCCACTTT.

This chain links TRBV11-2 with TRBJ2-1, with a weak D call TRBD2 (5 bases). Germline V gene lookup returns CDR1 SGHAT and CDR2 FQNNGV. Trimming took 3 bases from V and 9 from J, leaving 15 bases between them. The CDR3 has 14 amino acids. The CDR3 nucleotides read TGTGCCAGCAGCTTCGCTAAAGACTATGGTGAGCAGTTCTTC. Its protein is CASSFAKDYGEQFF. Filled out from reference TRBV11-2 and TRBJ2-1, the complete variable domain reads EAGVAQSPRYKIIEKRQSVAFWCNPISGHATLYWYQQILGQGPKLLIQFQNNGVVDDSQLPKDRFSAERLKGVDSTLKIQPAKLEDSAVYLCASSFAKDYGEQFFGPGTRLTVL.

This clone was counted between two and nine times. The J gene is TRBJ1-2, the V gene TRBV13; TRBD1 agrees at 11 bases. The V segment lost 5 bases and the J segment 4 bases; nucleotides outside the gene matches: 6. Germline V gene sequence: CDR1 PRHDT, CDR2 FYEKMQ (reference sequence). CDR3 length: 15 amino acids. CDR3 nucleotide sequence: TGTGCCAGCAGCCCGGGACAGGGGGGGGTCTATGGCTACACCTTC. Protein product: CASSPGQGGVYGYTF.

The V gene is TRBV12-5, the J gene TRBJ2-7, with a tentative D call TRBD2 (6 bases). The V gene lost 7 bases and the J gene lost 3 bases, with 13 bases spanning the gap. This CDR3 has 13 residues. Per the germline V gene, CDR1 is LGHNT and CDR2 is FRNRAP. The CDR3 DNA sequence: TGTGCTAGTGAGAGATCGGGGGACTACGAGCAGTACTTC. Translation: CASERSGDYEQYF. Supplemented by reference TRBV12-5 and TRBJ2-7, the full variable domain reads DARVTQTPRHKVTEMGQEVTMRCQPILGHNTVFWYRQTMMQGLELLAYFRNRAPLDDSGMPKDRFSAEMPDATLATLKIQPSEPRDSAVYFCASERSGDYEQYFGPGTRLTVT.

The chain employs TRBV24-1 and TRBJ2-2; D may be TRBD1 (6 bases). The CDR3 totals 13 residues. V lost 5 bases to trimming and J lost 8 bases, with 11 bases between them. Germline CDR1 KGHDR, CDR2 SFDVKD. CDR3 residues: CATSGVQGGELFF. CDR3 in DNA: TGTGCCACCAGTGGCGTGCAGGGGGGGGAGCTGTTTTTT.

The rearrangement uses TRBV19 and TRBJ1-1; tentative D call: TRBD1 (6 bases). Germline assignment: CDR1 LNHDA and CDR2 SQIVND (reference sequence). Deletions cut 7 bases from V and 7 bases from J, with 22 bases between. There are 15 residues in the CDR3. As DNA, the CDR3 is TGTGCCAGTATCCCCGAAGCACAGGGAAGAGGTGAAGCTTTCTTT. The encoded protein is CASIPEAQGRGEAFF.

The chain employs TRBV4-1 and TRBJ2-3; D remains unclear. In germline, CDR1 is MGHRA, CDR2 YSYEKL. This CDR3 spans 18 amino acids. V shed 0 bases and J shed 0 bases, with 16 bases lying between them. The CDR3 DNA follows: TGCGCCAGCAGCCAAGATCCCCCGGGTTACACTAGCACAGATACGCAGTATTTT. This codes for CASSQDPPGYTSTDTQYF.

The J gene is TRBJ1-1, the V gene TRBV5-6; D is perhaps TRBD1 (6 bases). Trimming took 0 bases from V and 0 from J, leaving 18 bases between them. CDR3 length: 18 amino acids. The germline gives CDR1 SGHDT, CDR2 YYEEEE. In DNA, the CDR3 is TGTGCCAGCAGCTTGGATGACCCAAGGGACATTATGAACACTGAAGCTTTCTTT. This codes for CASSLDDPRDIMNTEAFF.

V is TRBV9 and J is TRBJ1-3; 10 nucleotides align to TRBD1. The V gene's germline CDR1 is SGDLS and CDR2 YYNGEE. The length of the CDR3 is 17 residues. V gave up 4 bases and J gave up 0 bases; unmatched junction bases: 7. CDR3 loop: CASSNPRDRGSGNTIYF. DNA for the CDR3: TGTGCCAGCAGCAACCCAAGGGACAGGGGCTCTGGAAACACCATATATTTT.

This clone was seen only a few times. V is TRBV6-2 or TRBV6-3 and J is TRBJ2-1; 9 nucleotides match TRBD2. The junction had 8 bases not matched to a gene; V was cut back by 5 bases and J by 3 bases. The CDR3 spans 16 residues. Germline V gives CDR1 MNHEY, CDR2 SVGEGT. CDR3 loop: CASSPLSGGSYNEQFF. CDR3 nucleotide sequence: TGTGCCAGCAGTCCATTGAGCGGGGGGAGCTACAATGAGCAGTTCTTC.

The J gene is TRBJ1-1, the V gene TRBV20-1, with D maybe TRBD1 (6 bases). V shed 6 bases and J shed 8 bases, with 10 bases lying between them. Germline values: CDR1 DFQATT, CDR2 SNEGSKA (reference sequence). The CDR3 runs to 10 residues. CDR3 nucleotide sequence: TGCAGTGCGGGACACATAGAAGCTTTCTTT. This sequence encodes CSAGHIEAFF.

The J gene is TRBJ2-7, the V gene TRBV12-5; 7 nucleotides line up with TRBD1. Germline assignment: CDR1 LGHNT and CDR2 FRNRAP. The V and J ends lost 2 bases and 1 base, in that order; junction bases with no gene match: 17. There are 19 residues in the CDR3. CDR3 loop: CASGLFLGSVGTASYEQYF. CDR3 DNA: TGTGCTAGTGGTTTGTTTTTGGGAAGCGTTGGGACAGCTTCCTACGAGCAGTACTTC.

The chain links TRBV5-1 to TRBJ2-7; TRBD1 agrees at 10 bases. The J segment lost 2 bases and the V segment lost 5 bases, leaving 7 bases of the junction unmatched. In germline, CDR1 is SGHRS, CDR2 YFSETQ. The CDR3 has 15 residues. As DNA, the CDR3 is TGCGCCAGCAGTCTAACCGGGACAGGGGCCTACGAGCAGTACTTC. It is translated as CASSLTGTGAYEQYF.

For this clone: Just one base apart from a much larger clone, this may be a read error. The CDR3 spells CPSSGGGNTLNTGELFF. CDR3 coding DNA: TGCCCCAGCAGTGGGGGGGGTAATACCCTGAACACCGGGGAGCTGTTTTTT. This rearrangement joins TRBV10-1 to TRBJ2-2; 7 bases agree with TRBD2. This CDR3 comprises 17 residues. CDR1 is WNHNN and CDR2 is SYGVQD in the germline V gene (reference sequence).

The chain recombines TRBV9 with TRBJ1-2; 7 nucleotides line up with TRBD1. Trimming cost V 0 bases and J 6 bases; bases outside gene matches: 2. This CDR3 contains 13 residues. CDR1 is SGDLS, CDR2 YYNGEE, per germline. The CDR3 coding sequence is TGTGCCAGCAGCGTAGGTCAGGGGGATGGCTACACCTTC. It encodes CASSVGQGDGYTF.

This chain links TRBV19 with TRBJ1-4; 8 nucleotides agree with TRBD1. Trimming took 4 bases from V and 5 from J; bases not matched to a gene: 3. Germline-derived CDR1 and CDR2 are LNHDA and SQIVND (reference sequence). This CDR3 contains 14 residues. The CDR3 nucleotides are TGTGCCAGTAGTACGGACAGGGACAATGAAAAACTGTTTTTT. Protein: CASSTDRDNEKLFF.